The 29 T cell receptor beta chains below all came from one sample that was sequenced in a study of T cell repertoires in cytomegalovirus infection (dated 2019 in TCRdb). Sequenced on an Illumina HiSeq 1500. TCRdb cleaned the public reads at Q25 with fastp, built clones with MiXCR and kept in-frame beta chains. Entries that share a CDR3 protein sequence are merged under the most common genes and DNA. The sample profile shows over 150,000 distinct CDR3 sequences; approximately 15% of them were found once. Of the sample, roughly a quarter falls within the top ten clones. The sequencing sample was made of PBMCs. These TCRs come from a human donor in good health (CMV status not recorded). Some clones in this sample may be carry-over from other donors' samples.

This clonotype was counted many times. This sequence joins TRBV7-2 and TRBJ2-5; TRBD2 agrees at 8 bases. This CDR3 has 14 residues. Unmatched junction bases numbered 3, after V lost 5 bases and J lost 1 base. Germline loops: CDR1 SGHTA, CDR2 FQGNSA. The DNA for the CDR3 is TGTGCCAGCAGCATTAGCGGGGTCCAAGAGACCCAGTACTTC. Encoded protein: CASSISGVQETQYF.

This clonotype was recorded a few times. V gene TRBV7-9 combines with J gene TRBJ2-3; 10 bases map to TRBD1. Germline assignment: CDR1 SEHNR and CDR2 FQNEAQ (reference sequence). The ends lost 4 bases at V and 4 bases at J; junction bases unmatched: 5. CDR3 length: 15 residues. For the CDR3, the DNA is TGTGCCAGCAGCTCCAGCGACAGGGGGCCAGATACGCAGTATTTT. Translation gives CASSSSDRGPDTQYF.

The CDR3 DNA reads TGCAGCGTCCTCGCCCAGGAGACCCAGTACTTC. Protein product: CSVLAQETQYF. This chain connects TRBV29-1 to TRBJ2-5; D gene ambiguous. From germline, CDR1 is SQVTM and CDR2 ANQGSEA. This CDR3 is built from 11 residues. Trimming shortened V by 6 bases and J by 5 bases, and 10 bases separated the two germline ends.

This clonotype was counted many times. The V and J genes are TRBV12-3 or TRBV12-4 and TRBJ2-5; D might be TRBD2 (5 bases). This CDR3 spans 13 amino acids. The V and J ends lost 1 base and 5 bases respectively, with 8 bases between them. The CDR3 region is CASSLVPGETQYF. CDR3 sequence (DNA): TGTGCCAGCAGTTTAGTTCCGGGGGAGACCCAGTACTTC.

The gene calls are TRBV9 and TRBJ1-3; D is unclear. Per the germline V gene, CDR1 is SGDLS and CDR2 is YYNGEE. The CDR3 is 13 residues long. V shed 4 bases and J shed 2 bases, with 7 bases lying between them. CDR3 in amino acids: CASSSGAGNTIYF. CDR3 bases: TGTGCCAGCAGCAGCGGGGCTGGAAACACCATATATTTT.

A word on this clonotype: A much bigger clone sits one base away, suggesting this may be a read error. This CDR3 fails to terminate in the conserved phenylalanine or tryptophan, so it likely reflects a read error. The chain employs TRBV7-3 and TRBJ1-5; possible D gene TRBD1, 6 bases. Trimming stripped 6 bases from V and 5 bases from J, with 11 bases between. Germline CDR1 reads SGHTA; CDR2 reads FQGTGA. This CDR3 has 13 amino acids. This CDR3 is CASRLSGDQPQHY. The CDR3 DNA follows: TGTGCCAGCAGGTTGTCAGGGGATCAGCCCCAGCATTAT.

This clonotype showed up many times. The chain is built from TRBV28 and TRBJ2-7, with 13 bases aligning to TRBD2. The germline gives CDR1 MDHEN, CDR2 SYDVKM. V shed 10 bases and J 4 bases; nucleotides not matched to a gene: 4. CDR3 size: 13 residues. CDR3 DNA: TGTGCCACCGAGACTAGCGGGGGGTACGAGCAGTACTTC. It specifies CATETSGGYEQYF.

The chain recombines TRBV7-6 with TRBJ2-7, with D possibly being TRBD1 (6 bases). The V gene lost 4 bases and the J gene lost 1 base, with 8 bases spanning the gap. The CDR3 spans 13 residues. Germline V CDR1 and CDR2: SGHVS, FNYEAQ. CDR3 amino acids: CASSSGHSYEQYF. CDR3 nucleotide sequence: TGTGCCAGCAGCTCGGGACATTCCTACGAGCAGTACTTC.

Worth noting for this clonotype: This clone may be a read error of a much larger clone one base away. The chain joins TRBV28 to TRBJ2-3; no clear D. Trimming removed 8 bases at V and 2 bases at J, with 14 bases between. CDR1 and CDR2 from the germline V gene are MDHEN and SYDVKM. The CDR3 runs 14 residues. The CDR3 is CASGPPPATDTQYF. In nucleotides, the CDR3 is TGTGCCAGCGGTCCCCCCCCGGCCACAGATACGCAGTATTTT.

In this sample, this clonotype turned up many times. V usage is TRBV7-8 and J usage is TRBJ2-7; possible D gene TRBD2, 5 bases. The V and J ends lost 5 bases and 1 base respectively, with 9 bases between them. CDR1 SGHVS and CDR2 FQNEAQ come from the germline V gene. The CDR3 is 13 residues long. The CDR3 nucleotides are TGTGCCAGCAGCGTGACTACATCCTACGAGCAGTACTTC. Protein product: CASSVTTSYEQYF.

This clonotype has only a few counts. The rearrangement joins TRBV29-1 to TRBJ2-7; D unresolved. The CDR3 sequence is 12 residues long. Trimming stripped 4 bases from V and 2 bases from J, with 9 bases between. Germline V gives CDR1 SQVTM, CDR2 ANQGSEA. This chain's CDR3 is CSVGKGPYEQYF. The DNA of the CDR3 is TGCAGCGTTGGAAAGGGTCCCTACGAGCAGTACTTC.

There are a few counts of this clonotype. The chain is built from TRBV18 and TRBJ2-1; D is possibly TRBD1 (6 bases). Germline values: CDR1 KGHSH, CDR2 LQKENI. Trimming removed 0 bases at V and 6 bases at J, with 9 bases between. This CDR3 contains 14 residues. CDR3 region: CASSPPAGVNEQFF. CDR3 nucleotides: TGTGCCAGCTCACCACCAGCAGGGGTCAATGAGCAGTTCTTC.

This clonotype was counted between two and nine times. This chain links TRBV29-1 with TRBJ2-5; TRBD1 matches at 7 bases. There are 12 residues in the CDR3. J gave up 1 base and V 7 bases, and 3 bases lay outside the gene matches. Germline loops: CDR1 SQVTM, CDR2 ANQGSEA. The CDR3 region has the DNA TGCAGCGGAAGGACAGGCCAAGAGACCCAGTACTTC. The encoded protein is CSGRTGQETQYF. The full variable domain, rest sourced from reference TRBV29-1 and TRBJ2-5, is SAVISQKPSRDICQRGTSLTIQCQVDSQVTMMFWYRQQPGQSLTLIATANQGSEATYESGFVIDKFPISRPNLTFSTLTVSNMSPEDSSIYLCSGRTGQETQYFGPGTRLLVL.

The rearrangement links TRBV29-1 to TRBJ2-6; D perhaps matches TRBD1 (6 bases). This CDR3 region has 16 residues. Germline assignment: CDR1 SQVTM and CDR2 ANQGSEA. V lost 4 bases and J lost 0, with 13 bases in between. The CDR3 reads CSVGTERNSGANVLTF. CDR3 nucleotide sequence: TGCAGCGTTGGGACAGAGAGAAACTCTGGGGCCAACGTCCTGACTTTC.

This chain uses TRBV29-1 with TRBJ2-5; 10 bases map to TRBD2. Germline V lookup: CDR1 SQVTM, CDR2 ANQGSEA. The CDR3 has 15 residues. V gave up 6 bases and J gave up 4 bases; unmatched junction bases: 11. The chain's CDR3 is CSVLGLAEGGETQYF. For the CDR3, the DNA is TGCAGCGTCCTCGGACTAGCGGAGGGAGGAGAGACCCAGTACTTC.

This clonotype occurred a few times. J is TRBJ2-1 and V is TRBV3-1, with 9 bases that match TRBD2. V lost 1 base to trimming and J lost 2 bases; unmatched junction nucleotides: 6. CDR1 LGHDT and CDR2 YNNKEL come from the germline V gene (reference sequence). There are 17 residues in the CDR3. The CDR3 DNA reads TGTGCCAGCAGCCAAGGGCTTAGCGGGAGCACCTACAATGAGCAGTTCTTC. Its protein product is CASSQGLSGSTYNEQFF.

The V call is TRBV29-1, the J call TRBJ1-2, with D possibly being TRBD1 (5 bases). CDR1 and CDR2 from the germline V gene are SQVTM and ANQGSEA. With 7 bases removed from V and 4 bases from J, the gap between germline ends came to 16 bases. The CDR3 extends over 13 amino acids. CDR3 coding DNA: TGCAGCGCAACGGAGGGGCGCGTCTATGGCTACACCTTC. This encodes CSATEGRVYGYTF.

At least ten counts were recorded for this clonotype. The chain uses TRBV6-6 and TRBJ1-2; 7 nucleotides agree with TRBD1. J lost 3 bases, V lost 6 bases, and 13 bases had no gene match. The CDR3 spans 16 residues. CDR1 and CDR2 from the germline V gene are MNHNY and SVGAGI (reference sequence). This chain's CDR3 is CASSEKGTAADYGYTF. CDR3 DNA: TGTGCCAGCAGCGAGAAAGGGACAGCGGCAGACTATGGCTACACCTTC.

This clonotype was recorded many times. The DNA of the CDR3 is TGCAGCGTGGAGGACAGGGCGCGAGAGACCCAGTACTTC. Protein sequence: CSVEDRARETQYF. V gene TRBV29-1 combines with J gene TRBJ2-5; 8 nucleotides match TRBD1. The CDR3 covers 13 residues. The V and J ends lost 6 bases and 4 bases, in that order; junction bases with no gene match: 7. Germline loops: CDR1 SQVTM, CDR2 ANQGSEA.

The table lists this clonotype with many counts. The rearrangement uses TRBV7-8 and TRBJ2-1; 8 bases are shared with TRBD2. The CDR3 extends over 16 amino acids. V dropped 4 bases and J dropped 8; count of bases not matched to a gene: 13. The germline gives CDR1 SGHVS, CDR2 FQNEAQ. CDR3: CASSYTGTRGVDEQFF. The CDR3 DNA reads as TGTGCCAGCAGCTACACCGGGACTAGAGGGGTGGATGAGCAGTTCTTC. The full variable domain, in which reference TRBV7-8 and TRBJ2-1 provide the parts outside the CDR3, is GAGVSQSPRYKVAKRGQDVALRCDPISGHVSLFWYQQALGQGPEFLTYFQNEAQLDKSGLPSDRFFAERPEGSVSTLKIQRTQQEDSAVYLCASSYTGTRGVDEQFFGPGTRLTVL.

This clonotype was picked up many times. The chain has TRBV7-6 and TRBJ2-1; perhaps TRBD1 as D (7 bases). Germline V CDR1 and CDR2: SGHVS, FNYEAQ. Deletions cut 4 bases from V and 7 bases from J, with 11 bases between. This CDR3 is 13 amino acids long. CDR3 sequence: CASSSEGANEQFF. The DNA for the CDR3 is TGTGCCAGCAGCTCGGAGGGGGCGAATGAGCAGTTCTTC.

Turning to this clonotype: It may be a read error: a sequence one base away is much more abundant. This chain's CDR3 is CACSPRQGSTDTQYF. CDR3 nucleotides: TGTGCCTGCAGCCCCCGACAGGGATCGACAGATACGCAGTATTTT. The chain recombines TRBV7-8 with TRBJ2-3; TRBD1 matches 7 bases. CDR3 length: 15 amino acids. Germline CDR1 reads SGHVS; CDR2 reads FQNEAQ.

In its sample, this clonotype was seen many times. V gene TRBV15 combines with J gene TRBJ2-1, with a weak D call TRBD2 (5 bases). The V and J ends lost 3 bases and 0 bases respectively, with 18 bases between them. Looked up from germline, CDR1 is LNHNV and CDR2 is YYDKDF (reference sequence). The CDR3 has 18 amino acids. The CDR3 loop is CATSRLNRGPSSYNEQFF. The CDR3 DNA follows: TGTGCCACCAGCAGGCTTAATAGAGGGCCCAGCTCCTACAATGAGCAGTTCTTC.

This clonotype was observed many times. The chain is built from TRBV12-3 or TRBV12-4 and TRBJ2-5; 8 positions match TRBD1. The junction had 5 bases not matched to a gene; V was cut back by 4 bases and J by 1 base. This CDR3 region has 15 residues. CDR3 sequence reads: CASSSPGQVQETQYF. In DNA, the CDR3 is TGTGCCAGCAGTTCACCGGGACAGGTCCAAGAGACCCAGTACTTC.

In this sample, this clonotype turned up a few times. The rearrangement links TRBV6-5 to TRBJ2-1; maybe TRBD1 (6 bases). The V and J ends lost 7 bases and 10 bases respectively, with 29 bases between them. CDR1 and CDR2 (germline): MNHEY, SVGAGI. The CDR3 runs 17 residues. CDR3 loop: CASIPLRGTGMAREQFF. The DNA of the CDR3 is TGTGCCAGCATCCCACTCAGGGGTACCGGGATGGCCCGGGAGCAGTTCTTC.

This clonotype occurred many times. The chain combines TRBV27 with TRBJ1-1, with D possibly matching TRBD1 (6 bases). Trimming left V 5 bases short and J 1 base short, with 14 bases between. The germline V gene has CDR1 MNHEY and CDR2 SMNVEV (reference sequence). The CDR3 sequence is 15 residues long. The CDR3 DNA follows: TGTGCCAGCAGTCCGGTACAGGGACGGAACACTGAAGCTTTCTTT. Protein sequence: CASSPVQGRNTEAFF.

The chain couples TRBV20-1 to TRBJ2-1, with D uncertain. The CDR3 covers 13 residues. Trimming removed 0 bases at V and 9 bases at J, with 12 bases between. In germline, CDR1 is DFQATT, CDR2 SNEGSKA (reference sequence). This CDR3 reads CSARDFRVGEQFF. As DNA, the CDR3 is TGCAGTGCTAGAGATTTCCGCGTTGGTGAGCAGTTCTTC.

This clonotype has a count of ten or more. The chain carries TRBV10-2 and TRBJ1-2; D uncertain. The V end was cut by 5 bases, the J end by 4 bases, with 17 bases between. The CDR3 totals 15 residues. Germline V CDR1 and CDR2: WSHSY, SAAADI. CDR3 amino acids: CASSQLGRAGYGYTF. CDR3 sequence (DNA): TGCGCCAGCAGTCAACTCGGTAGAGCGGGCTATGGCTACACCTTC.

As to this clonotype: This may come from a read error, since a much larger clone is one base off. This chain connects TRBV7-4 to TRBJ2-3; the match to TRBD2 covers 11 bases. The germline V gene encodes CDR1 SGHVT and CDR2 SQSDAQ. The CDR3 sequence is 16 residues long. The trim removed 5 bases at V and 4 bases at J, leaving 8 bases unmatched. CDR3 region: CASSQIAGGSSDTQYF. The DNA of the CDR3 is TGTGCCAGCAGCCAGATAGCGGGAGGGAGCTCAGATACGCAGTATTTT.